These T cell receptor beta chains were read from a single sample in a study of blood T cell repertoires in COVID-19. Profiling relied on immunoSEQ multiplex PCR, and the TCRdb table lists in-frame clones only, not all of them. The sample holds 110,000 or so clones, 80% to 90% seen once. What was sequenced was peripheral blood. The receptors originated from a woman between 45 and 65 years old with acute or convalescent COVID-19. Each CDR3 is given with its conserved first and last residue. D genes are given only for firm matches. Some rows have no size entry. The others give once, few or many, or a class for an expanded clone.

v_gene	abundance	d_gene	j_gene	CDR3aa	CDR3nt
TRBV12-3/TRBV12-4	NA	NA	TRBJ2-1	CASSPGLGQFF	TGTGCCAGCAGTCCGGGGTTAGGGCAGTTCTTC
TRBV5-6	NA	TRBD1	TRBJ2-5	CASRATGEGETQYF	TGTGCCAGCAGGGCGACAGGGGAAGGGGAGACCCAGTACTTC
TRBV28	NA	NA	TRBJ2-7	CASSLPSFEQYF	TGTGCCAGCAGTTTACCCTCGTTTGAGCAGTACTTC
TRBV28	NA	TRBD1	TRBJ1-1	CASSLNPPGRGPFGTEAFF	TGTGCCAGCAGTTTAAACCCCCCCGGCAGGGGGCCGTTTGGCACTGAAGCTTTCTTT
TRBV7-7	NA	TRBD1	TRBJ2-2	CASSKGTGGARFDTGELFF	TGTGCCAGCAGCAAGGGGACAGGGGGCGCACGGTTTGACACCGGGGAGCTGTTTTTT
TRBV3-1/TRBV3-2	NA	NA	TRBJ2-7	CASSQEVTAGSPYEQYF	TGTGCCAGCAGCCAAGAAGTTACAGCGGGCTCCCCCTACGAGCAGTACTTC
TRBV28	NA	TRBD1	TRBJ2-1	CASRGTGGPSSYNEQFF	TGTGCCAGCAGAGGGACAGGGGGTCCTAGCTCCTACAATGAGCAGTTCTTC
TRBV18	NA	TRBD1	TRBJ1-1	CASSQGQGFMNTEAFF	TGTGCCAGCTCACAGGGACAGGGTTTCATGAACACTGAAGCTTTCTTT
TRBV2	NA	TRBD1	TRBJ2-7	CASRTGSYEQYF	TGTGCCAGCCGGACAGGGAGCTACGAGCAGTACTTC
TRBV6-5	NA	NA	TRBJ1-5	CASSPKTGSNQPQHF	TGTGCCAGCAGTCCCAAGACAGGTAGCAATCAGCCCCAGCATTTT
TRBV30	NA	TRBD1	TRBJ1-2	CAWTAGGFNGYTF	TGTGCCTGGACCGCAGGGGGCTTCAATGGCTACACCTTC
TRBV29-1	NA	NA	TRBJ1-1	CSVGRRNTEAFF	TGCAGCGTTGGTAGGAGGAACACTGAAGCTTTCTTT
TRBV19	NA	NA	TRBJ1-6	CASSMVPEGDSPLHF	TGTGCCAGTAGTATGGTCCCTGAAGGAGATTCACCCCTCCACTTT
TRBV12-5	once	NA	TRBJ1-5	CASGLIQGGNQPQHF	TGTGCTAGTGGTTTGATACAGGGTGGCAATCAGCCCCAGCATTTT
TRBV5-5	NA	NA	TRBJ2-3	CASSLAEAGTDTQYF	TGTGCCAGCAGCTTGGCAGAAGCGGGCACAGATACGCAGTATTTT
TRBV14	once	TRBD1	TRBJ2-3	CASSRRTGGTDTQYF	TGTGCCAGCAGCCGGCGGACAGGGGGAACAGATACGCAGTATTTT
TRBV7-2	NA	TRBD1	TRBJ2-7	CASSFPGTGYEQYF	TGTGCCAGCAGCTTCCCCGGGACAGGCTACGAGCAGTACTTC
TRBV19	NA	NA	TRBJ2-1	CASSLAGGTYNEQFF	TGTGCCAGTAGTCTCGCTGGGGGCACCTACAATGAGCAGTTCTTC
TRBV27	NA	TRBD1	TRBJ1-2	CASRKQGDSYGYTF	TGTGCCAGCAGGAAACAGGGGGACAGCTATGGCTACACCTTC
TRBV15	NA	NA	TRBJ1-6	CATSRDKGNNSPLHF	TGTGCCACCAGCAGAGATAAGGGGAACAATTCACCCCTCCACTTT
TRBV7-6	NA	TRBD1	TRBJ2-7	CASSLDDRDLYEQYF	TGTGCCAGCAGCTTGGATGACAGGGACCTCTACGAGCAGTACTTC
TRBV7-7	NA	TRBD2	TRBJ2-5	CASSLNGLAGQETQYF	TGTGCTAGCAGCCTGAACGGACTAGCGGGGCAAGAGACCCAGTACTTC
TRBV7-3	NA	NA	TRBJ2-5	CASSPGWAAGKETQYF	TGTGCCAGCAGCCCAGGGTGGGCCGCTGGAAAAGAGACCCAGTACTTC
TRBV5-8	NA	TRBD1	TRBJ1-3	CASSSGTDSGNTIYF	TGTGCCAGCAGCTCCGGGACAGACTCTGGAAACACCATATATTTT
TRBV18	NA	NA	TRBJ1-4	CASSPSSEKLFF	TGTGCCAGCTCACCAAGTAGCGAAAAACTGTTTTTT
TRBV12-5	NA	NA	TRBJ1-5	CASGLSQSNQPQHF	TGTGCTAGTGGTTTGTCGCAGAGCAATCAGCCCCAGCATTTT
TRBV4-1	NA	NA	TRBJ1-2	CASSQFVNYGYTF	TGCGCCAGCAGCCAATTCGTGAACTATGGCTACACCTTC
TRBV7-8	NA	NA	TRBJ2-2	CASSLASRPSNTGELFF	TGTGCCAGCAGCTTAGCATCCAGGCCTTCTAACACCGGGGAGCTGTTTTTT
TRBV7-6	NA	TRBD1	TRBJ1-4	CASSLAGGGEKLFF	TGTGCCAGCAGCCTAGCAGGGGGCGGTGAAAAACTGTTTTTT
TRBV19	NA	TRBD1	TRBJ1-1	CASSPRTGKGTEAFF	TGTGCCAGTAGTCCTCGGACAGGGAAGGGTACTGAAGCTTTCTTT
TRBV28	NA	NA	TRBJ1-4	CASSLLGVATNEKLFF	TGTGCCAGCAGTTTGTTAGGGGTTGCAACTAATGAAAAACTGTTTTTT
TRBV4-1	NA	TRBD1	TRBJ1-1	CASSQVSGGGSEAFF	TGCGCCAGCAGCCAAGTTTCAGGGGGTGGCTCTGAAGCTTTCTTT
TRBV14	few	TRBD1	TRBJ1-1	CASSQEARGPFLNTEAFF	TGTGCCAGCAGCCAAGAGGCCAGGGGGCCCTTTCTAAACACTGAAGCTTTCTTT
TRBV18	NA	TRBD2	TRBJ2-3	CASSPPSSGSTDTQYF	TGTGCCAGCTCACCACCGTCTAGCGGAAGCACAGATACGCAGTATTTT
TRBV4-1	NA	NA	TRBJ1-2	CASSPQVLYGYTF	TGCGCCAGCAGCCCACAGGTCCTCTATGGCTACACCTTC
TRBV10-2	NA	NA	TRBJ2-7	CALENGGEQYF	TGCGCCCTGGAGAATGGGGGGGAGCAGTACTTC
TRBV21-1	NA	NA	TRBJ2-7	CASTYLECEQYF	TGTGCCAGCACTTATCTCGAGTGCGAGCAGTACTTC
TRBV15	once	TRBD1	TRBJ2-5	CATSRDKNRGETQYF	TGTGCCACCAGCAGAGATAAGAACAGGGGAGAGACCCAGTACTTC
TRBV15	NA	TRBD1	TRBJ2-7	CATSRDWGQGAMGSYEQYF	TGTGCCACCAGCAGAGATTGGGGACAGGGGGCGATGGGGTCCTACGAGCAGTACTTC
TRBV18	NA	NA	TRBJ2-7	CASSAGQIYEQYF	TGTGCCAGCTCTGCAGGACAGATTTACGAGCAGTACTTC